This T cell receptor (beta chain) originates from a study of blood T cell repertoires in COVID-19. This clone was detected a few times. Sequencing was performed with immunoSEQ multiplex PCR; in TCRdb, only in-frame clones are kept and a portion is missing. The data show 140,000 or so clones, around 80% seen once. This CDR3 is built from 16 residues. J gave up 4 bases and V 5 bases, and 9 bases lay outside the gene matches. In germline, CDR1 is MDHEN, CDR2 SYDVKM. The sequence was collected from an older woman with acute or convalescent COVID-19. This chain joins TRBV28 and TRBJ1-5; 9 nucleotides line up with TRBD1. The sample comprised peripheral blood. CDR3 nucleotide sequence: TGTGCCAGCAGTCTCTTAGTTGGGACAGGGAATCAGCCCCAGCATTTT. Protein sequence: CASSLLVGTGNQPQHF.